Shown below are 15 T cell receptor beta chains from a single sample sequenced in a study of T cell responses to AZD1222 COVID-19 vaccine. Clones were sequenced by immunoSEQ multiplex PCR, and TCRdb holds only the in-frame ones, with some missing. The sample consists of roughly 100,000 clones, 85% to 90% of them appearing once. Material: peripheral blood, obtained on day 0 of AZD1222 vaccination. The source is an adult in good health.

The sample holds a few counts of this clone. The gene calls are TRBV6-5 and TRBJ1-1, with D possibly being TRBD1 (6 bases). Trimming took off 1 base at V and 3 bases at J, with 9 bases between the two ends. From germline, CDR1 is MNHEY and CDR2 SVGAGI. This CDR3 comprises 14 residues. CDR3 sequence: CASSYLTGYTEAFF. CDR3 in DNA: TGTGCCAGCAGTTACTTAACAGGGTACACTGAAGCTTTCTTT.

V and J are TRBV7-9 and TRBJ2-1; no firm D call. Trimming pared 5 bases from V and 10 bases from J, leaving 12 bases between. In germline, CDR1 is SEHNR, CDR2 FQNEAQ (reference sequence). CDR3 length equals 12 residues. The CDR3: CASSVTTKEQFF. CDR3 coding DNA: TGTGCCAGCAGCGTAACGACAAAGGAGCAGTTCTTC.

The chain is built from TRBV6-2 or TRBV6-3 and TRBJ1-2; 8 nucleotides agree with TRBD1. With 2 bases clipped from V and 1 base from J, the junction kept 3 bases outside the gene matches. Germline V gene data show CDR1 as MNHEY and CDR2 as SVGEGT. This CDR3 has 15 amino acids. In DNA, the CDR3 is TGTGCCAGCAGTTACGACAGGGGCGATAACTATGGCTACACCTTC. Translation gives CASSYDRGDNYGYTF.

The rearrangement joins TRBV10-3 to TRBJ1-1; 9 nucleotides align to TRBD1. Germline assignment: CDR1 ENHRY and CDR2 SYGVKD. V was clipped by 6 bases and J by 6 bases; unmatched bases: 20. This CDR3 contains 18 residues. CDR3 in DNA: TGTGCCATCAGGAGCACAGGGGGCGCGGGGGTAAGGTACGCTGAAGCTTTCTTT. It encodes CAIRSTGGAGVRYAEAFF.

The J gene is TRBJ1-1, the V gene TRBV4-3; D may be TRBD1 (5 bases). V was pared by 4 bases and J by 4 bases, with 16 bases between. This CDR3 has 15 amino acids. Germline loops: CDR1 LGHNA, CDR2 YSLEER. CDR3 sequence (DNA): TGCGCCAGCAGCCCGGGAAGGGGCGCGGGCACTGAAGCTTTCTTT. Amino acid sequence: CASSPGRGAGTEAFF.

The chain joins TRBV10-3 to TRBJ1-1; D ambiguous. Trimming left V 6 bases short and J 1 base short, with 15 bases between. The CDR3 contains 15 residues. In germline, CDR1 is ENHRY, CDR2 SYGVKD. The CDR3 protein is CAIRVGSAGNTEAFF. CDR3 nucleotide sequence: TGTGCCATCAGAGTGGGTTCGGCAGGGAACACTGAAGCTTTCTTT.

V usage is TRBV5-1 and J usage is TRBJ1-4; D might be TRBD1 (5 bases). This CDR3 spans 14 amino acids. Trimming removed 0 bases at V and 7 bases at J, with 10 bases between. The germline V gene encodes CDR1 SGHRS and CDR2 YFSETQ. The CDR3 nucleotides are TGCGCCAGCAGCTTGGGCAGGGTGTCTGAAAAACTGTTTTTT. Encoded protein: CASSLGRVSEKLFF.

This chain connects TRBV2 to TRBJ1-6; no reliable D call. V was trimmed by 5 bases and J by 4 bases, leaving 15 bases between them. The CDR3 contains 16 residues. Per germline, CDR1 SNHLY and CDR2 FYNNEI. In DNA, the CDR3 is TGTGCCAGCAGTCTTCTCCGGACGTCTTATAATTCACCCCTCCACTTT. It translates to CASSLLRTSYNSPLHF.

This clone was counted once. The rearrangement uses TRBV29-1 and TRBJ2-7; possibly TRBD1 for D (6 bases). The CDR3 covers 14 residues. CDR1 SQVTM and CDR2 ANQGSEA come from the germline V gene. V lost 4 bases, J lost 2 bases, and 15 bases lay in between. CDR3: CSVVTGLGAYEQYF. The CDR3 DNA sequence: TGCAGCGTTGTTACAGGGCTTGGGGCCTACGAGCAGTACTTC.

The V and J genes are TRBV27 and TRBJ2-2; D gene uncertain. This CDR3 contains 14 residues. Germline V gives CDR1 MNHEY, CDR2 SMNVEV (reference sequence). V was trimmed by 4 bases and J by 1 base, leaving 7 bases between them. CDR3 amino acids: CASSSDWNTGELFF. In DNA form, the CDR3 reads TGTGCCAGCAGTTCCGACTGGAACACCGGGGAGCTGTTTTTT.

This sequence joins TRBV9 and TRBJ2-7, with D maybe TRBD2 (6 bases). CDR1 SGDLS and CDR2 YYNGEE come from the germline V gene. Trimming removed 4 bases from V and 6 bases from J, with 23 bases in between. The CDR3 totals 16 residues. Written as DNA, the CDR3 is TGTGCCAGCAGCCCAGTAGGAGGGGCCGACTGGGGCGAGCAGTACTTC. It encodes CASSPVGGADWGEQYF.

The chain is built from TRBV3-1 (or the pseudogene TRBV3-2) and TRBJ2-7; 8 positions agree with TRBD2. V lost 4 bases to trimming and J lost 7 bases; unmatched junction nucleotides: 9. Germline V gene sequence: CDR1 LGHDT, CDR2 YNNKEL (reference sequence). The CDR3 contains 14 residues. This CDR3 reads CASSLKAGAGEQYF. The CDR3 bases are TGTGCCAGCAGCCTGAAAGCGGGAGCGGGAGAGCAGTACTTC.

V gene TRBV6-2 or TRBV6-3 combines with J gene TRBJ1-1; 8 bases fit TRBD1. This CDR3 is 17 amino acids long. The germline gives CDR1 MNHEY, CDR2 SVGEGT. Unmatched junction bases numbered 11, after V lost 5 bases and J lost 0 bases. CDR3 residues: CASSAGTGRSMNTEAFF. The CDR3, as DNA: TGTGCCAGCAGTGCCGGGACAGGACGGTCTATGAACACTGAAGCTTTCTTT.

The J gene is TRBJ2-5, the V gene TRBV7-9; no definite D call. V was trimmed by 3 bases and J by 6 bases, leaving 17 bases between them. The germline V gene encodes CDR1 SEHNR and CDR2 FQNEAQ (reference sequence). CDR3 size: 15 residues. CDR3 protein: CASSFGIGSMQTQYF. The CDR3 region has the DNA TGTGCCAGCAGCTTCGGTATCGGATCTATGCAGACCCAGTACTTC.

This chain links TRBV29-1 with TRBJ1-4, with TRBD1 identical over 7 bases. CDR3 length: 14 residues. Germline assignment: CDR1 SQVTM and CDR2 ANQGSEA. The trim removed 3 bases at V and 7 bases at J, leaving 8 bases unmatched. The CDR3 spells CSVDRTGLGEKLFF. Written as DNA, the CDR3 is TGCAGCGTTGACCGGACAGGACTCGGTGAAAAACTGTTTTTT.